Detailed here is one T cell receptor beta chain. What it binds is not known. The data belong to a study of cytomegalovirus exposure and HLA in healthy donors. About the research overall: Falling in the Caucasian-associated ancestry cluster were 81% of approximately 410 genotyped donors. Notes on the study in general: Later work found most CMV-associated TCR beta chains apparently HLA-restricted. A later analysis linked a missense DCLRE1C variant to TCR beta V- and J-gene trimming. Immune exposure information available was restricted to CMV serostatus.

Germline V lookup: CDR1 LNHDA, CDR2 SQIVND (reference sequence). CDR3 length: 13 amino acids. The V gene end was trimmed by 5 bases and the J gene end by 5 bases; junction bases not matched to a gene: 4. The PCR employed 60 Vbeta primers together with 13 Jbeta primers. The protocol was immunoSEQ multiplex PCR, while the TCRdb copy is restricted to in-frame clones and leaves out a portion. The table lists 100,000 to 150,000 clones, more than 80% of them singletons, with 3% to 4% in the top ten. The source is a male donor in good health and CMV-seronegative. The sequenced material came from PBMCs. The J gene is TRBJ2-3, the V gene TRBV19; TRBD2 agrees at 7 bases. The chain's CDR3 is CASSRGELDTQYF. The CDR3 DNA reads TGTGCCAGTAGTCGGGGGGAGTTAGATACGCAGTATTTT.